This T cell receptor beta chain derives from a study of blood T cell repertoires in COVID-19. Looking at the study overall: Italy, Spain and the United States were the sources of the convalescent and acute COVID-19 samples. The cDNA or gDNA used as material had been derived from T cells, B-cell-depleted T cells, or PBMCs.

As handled by the study authors: Amplification with reference gene primers provided the estimates of nucleated cell counts. Profiled with immunoSEQ multiplex PCR; TCRdb holds only in-frame clones, not every one. V and J calls and clone size are those listed in that table; D and trimming were worked out from the DNA. The table lists roughly 200,000 clones, 85% to 90% of them singletons, with 8.2% in the top ten. Germline CDR1 is KGHSH and CDR2 is LQKENI. The trim removed 4 bases at V and 6 bases at J, leaving 7 bases unmatched. The CDR3 runs 17 residues. The receptor's source is a woman in her sixties or seventies with acute or convalescent COVID-19. The sample comprised peripheral blood. V and J are TRBV18 and TRBJ2-2, with 14 bases aligning to TRBD2. CDR3 in amino acids: CASSLNSGLAGAGELFF. CDR3 in DNA: TGTGCCAGCTCACTCAACTCGGGACTAGCGGGAGCCGGGGAGCTGTTTTTT.